The 23 T cell receptor beta chains in this list originate from one sample, sequenced in a study of tissue T cells after allogeneic stem cell transplantation. Profiled with immunoSEQ multiplex PCR; TCRdb holds only in-frame clones, not every one. This sample yields roughly 8,100 clones, of which over 30% are seen a single time; around 6.8% belongs to the top ten. Time point of the sample: mouse harvest day 14 after allogeneic transplant. The graft held 10^6 splenic CD5+ T cells and 10^7 T-cell-depleted bone marrow cells. Sequences were obtained from skin. The receptors here all came from a female BALB/c mouse given C57BL/6 T cells with graft-versus-host disease after an allogeneic hematopoietic cell transplant.

Regarding this clone: Here the gene names and germline are mouse. The missing CDR3 end, 1 residue past where the read stops, is filled in from the germline J gene. The J gene is TRBJ2-5, the V gene TRBV26; D gene ambiguous. The CDR3 is 12 residues long. V gave up 4 bases and J gave up 3 bases, with 5 bases separating them. Germline V gene lookup returns CDR1 KGHPV and CDR2 FQNQEV (reference sequence). The covered CDR3 bases are TGTGCCAGCAGTCGACATCAAGACACCCAGTAC. Translating gives CASSRHQDTQY. In full, the CDR3 reads CASSRHQDTQYF.

Details on this clone: These gene names are mouse names. Coverage ceases 1 residue before the CDR3 finishes, and the germline J gene fills in the end. The rearrangement joins TRBV26 to TRBJ1-3; D gene uncertain. V was trimmed by 6 bases and J by 0 bases, leaving 9 bases between them. The CDR3 contains 14 residues. From germline, CDR1 is KGHPV and CDR2 FQNQEV (reference sequence). CDR3 bases read: TGTGCCAGCAGCGAACAAAATTCTGGAAATACGCTCTAT. This encodes CASSEQNSGNTLY. The whole CDR3 region reads CASSEQNSGNTLYF.

With regard to this clone: Gene names denote mouse genes. The read ends 1 residue early relative to the CDR3; the germline J gene fills the gap. The rearrangement joins TRBV12-1 to TRBJ2-4; 8 positions match TRBD2. V lost 4 bases to trimming and J lost 2 bases; unmatched junction nucleotides: 4. CDR1 SGHSN and CDR2 HYEKVE come from the germline V gene. The CDR3 runs to 14 residues. The sequenced part of the CDR3 DNA is TGTGCCAGCTCACTGGACTGGGATCAAAACACCTTGTAC. Its translation is CASSLDWDQNTLY. The whole CDR3 protein is CASSLDWDQNTLYF.

About this clone itself: Gene names are mouse gene names. The read gets to within 1 residue of the CDR3 end, and the germline J gene fills in the rest. The chain carries TRBV16 and TRBJ1-6; 9 nucleotides match TRBD1. TRBJ1-6 is assigned to the ORF class and has an uncertain function. This CDR3 contains 19 residues. V shed 3 bases and J 0 bases; nucleotides not matched to a gene: 9. Germline CDR1 and CDR2: SGHSA and FRNQAP. CDR3 protein: CASSFRDRERDSYNSPLYF. The part of the CDR3 DNA that was read is TGTGCAAGCAGCTTCCGGGACAGGGAGAGGGATTCCTATAATTCGCCCCTCTAC.

This clone turned up a few times. Mouse names are used for the genes. The CDR3 end is not reached by the read, which stops 1 residue before it; the germline J gene fills it in. The chain has TRBV13-2 and TRBJ2-7; D remains ambiguous. Trimming took 7 bases from V and 7 from J, leaving 9 bases between them. The CDR3 extends over 10 amino acids. CDR1 is NNHNN and CDR2 is SYGAGS in the germline V gene (reference sequence). CDR3 DNA (partial): TGTGCCAGCTATGAAGGGGAACAGTAC. This encodes CASYEGEQY. The entire CDR3 protein reads CASYEGEQYF.

Concerning this clone itself: Mouse gene names apply. The CDR3 reads CASSISGLGGDTQYF. The part of the CDR3 DNA that was read is TGTGCCAGCAGTATCTCCGGACTGGGGGGAGACACCCAGTAC. The chain employs TRBV19 and TRBJ2-5; TRBD2 aligns across 11 bases. From the germline J gene comes the end of the CDR3, since the read stops 1 residue before it. Germline V lookup: CDR1 FNHDT, CDR2 SITEND (reference sequence). J lost 5 bases, V lost 2 bases, and 4 bases had no gene match. The CDR3 spans 15 residues.

Concerning this clone: The germline and genes are mouse ones. The CDR3 extends 1 residue past the end of the read, so its final part is completed from the germline J gene. The chain recombines TRBV26 with TRBJ2-4; TRBD2 aligns across 14 bases. V lost 0 bases and J lost 0; bases outside the gene matches: 2. Germline V CDR1 and CDR2: KGHPV, FQNQEV (reference sequence). This CDR3 is 18 amino acids long. CDR3 sequence reads: CASSLSGLGGLSQNTLYF. Partial CDR3 DNA: TGTGCCAGCAGTCTGTCGGGACTGGGGGGGCTGAGTCAAAACACCTTGTAC.

This clone is judged medium-sized. Gene names and germline refer to mouse. The read comes to an end 1 residue before the CDR3 does, leaving the germline J gene to fill in the end. The rearrangement links TRBV2 to TRBJ2-7, with no clear D. Germline V gives CDR1 LGHNA, CDR2 YSYQKL. CDR3 length: 14 residues. Trimming cost V 0 bases and J 4 bases, with 10 bases left between them. Partial CDR3 DNA: TGTGCCAGCAGCCAAGACAACAGCAAATATGAACAGTAC. It codes for CASSQDNSKYEQY. The whole CDR3 protein is CASSQDNSKYEQYF.

With respect to this clone: Here the gene names and germline are mouse. The read finishes 1 residue shy of the CDR3 end, and the germline J gene is used to complete it. V gene TRBV26 combines with J gene TRBJ1-5; D remains unclear. Deletions cut 4 bases from V and 0 bases from J, with 1 base between. This CDR3 comprises 12 residues. CDR1 KGHPV and CDR2 FQNQEV come from the germline V gene (reference sequence). The CDR3 protein is CASSHNNQAPLF. The CDR3 bases that were read are TGTGCCAGCAGTCATAACAACCAGGCTCCGCTT.

On this clone itself: Mouse gene names apply. The read ends 1 residue before the CDR3 terminus; that terminus is restored from the germline J gene. The chain carries TRBV3 and TRBJ2-2, with D unclear. Per the germline V gene, CDR1 is SNHLY and CDR2 is FYNGKV (reference sequence). This CDR3 has 14 amino acids. The V end lost 2 bases, the J end lost 1 base, and 5 bases lay between the germline ends. The CDR3 loop is CASSLRGNTGQLYF. The sequenced part of the CDR3 DNA is TGTGCCAGCAGCTTAAGAGGAAACACCGGGCAGCTCTAC.

This clone rates as medium-sized (0.01 to 0.1%). The germline and genes are mouse ones. With the read ending 1 residue before the CDR3 end, the germline J gene is used to fill in that end. This chain uses TRBV16 with TRBJ1-3, with D unclear. Germline lookup yields CDR1 SGHSA and CDR2 FRNQAP. CDR3 size: 16 residues. V lost 0 bases and J lost 0, with 9 bases in between. CDR3 DNA, as far as it was read: TGTGCAAGCAGCTTAGATATGGCAACTTCTGGAAATACGCTCTAT. It translates to CASSLDMATSGNTLY. The full CDR3 reads CASSLDMATSGNTLYF.

Details on this clone: Gene labels here are mouse ones. Sequencing ends 1 residue short of the CDR3 end; the germline J gene provides the rest. The J gene is TRBJ1-1, the V gene TRBV26; D ambiguous. The germline V gene encodes CDR1 KGHPV and CDR2 FQNQEV (reference sequence). Trimming took off 1 base at V and 0 bases at J, with 6 bases between the two ends. The CDR3 contains 14 residues. The part of the CDR3 DNA that was read is TGTGCCAGCAGTCTGTTTCAACCAAACACAGAAGTCTTC. This translates into CASSLFQPNTEVF. The whole CDR3 sequence reads CASSLFQPNTEVFF.

Notes on this clone: Genes here carry mouse names. The CDR3 extends 1 residue past the end of the read, so its final part is completed from the germline J gene. This chain connects TRBV26 to TRBJ1-2; possible D gene TRBD1, 5 bases. Germline V gene data show CDR1 as KGHPV and CDR2 as FQNQEV (reference sequence). V gave up 4 bases and J gave up 3 bases, with 9 bases separating them. This CDR3 has 13 amino acids. The covered CDR3 bases are TGTGCCAGCAGTCCCCCGGGACACTCCGACTACACC. This encodes CASSPPGHSDYT. The complete CDR3 sequence is CASSPPGHSDYTF. Full variable domain (remainder filled in from reference TRBV26 and TRBJ1-2): NSKVIQTPRYLVKGQGQKAKMRCIPEKGHPVVFWYQQNKNNEFKFLINFQNQEVLQQIDMTEKRFSAECPSNSPCSLEIQSSEAGDSALYLCASSPPGHSDYTFGSGTRLLVI.

Worth noting for this clone: Gene labels here are mouse ones. The read falls 1 residue short of the CDR3 end, and the missing part is taken from the germline J gene. The chain employs TRBV31 and TRBJ2-1; 8 nucleotides agree with TRBD2. V trimming: 3 bases; J trimming: 3 bases; junction bases outside the gene matches: 1. This CDR3 region has 13 residues. The germline V gene has CDR1 GKSSPN and CDR2 SITVG. CDR3: CAWRLGAYAEQFF. The CDR3 DNA, read in part, is TGTGCCTGGAGACTGGGGGCCTATGCTGAGCAGTTC.

This clone was detected a few times. Gene names and germline match the mouse. The read finishes 1 residue shy of the CDR3 end, and the germline J gene is used to complete it. This chain joins TRBV13-1 and TRBJ1-1; 7 bases align to TRBD1. The CDR3 sequence is 14 residues long. After removal of 5 bases from V and 0 bases from J, the junction contained 4 bases not matched to a gene. Per the germline V gene, CDR1 is NSHNY and CDR2 is SYGAGN. Here the CDR3 reads CASRSGTANTEVFF. The part of the CDR3 DNA that was read is TGTGCCAGCAGGTCCGGGACAGCAAACACAGAAGTCTTC.

This clone was detected only once. Each gene name is a mouse one. The CDR3 end falls 1 residue outside the read, so it is completed with the germline J gene. The V and J genes are TRBV26 and TRBJ1-3, with D maybe TRBD1 (6 bases). Germline V CDR1 and CDR2: KGHPV, FQNQEV (reference sequence). The CDR3 has 14 residues. The germline V and J ends were trimmed by 5 bases and 0 bases, with 8 bases remaining between them. CDR3 residues: CASSTGFSGNTLYF. Incomplete CDR3 DNA: TGTGCCAGCAGTACAGGGTTTTCTGGAAATACGCTCTAT. Full variable domain (remainder filled in from reference TRBV26 and TRBJ1-3): NSKVIQTPRYLVKGQGQKAKMRCIPEKGHPVVFWYQQNKNNEFKFLINFQNQEVLQQIDMTEKRFSAECPSNSPCSLEIQSSEAGDSALYLCASSTGFSGNTLYFGEGSRLIVV.

A few counts support this clone. Gene names refer to mouse genes. The read stops 1 residue short of the end of the CDR3; the missing end is completed from the germline J gene. This chain joins TRBV5 and TRBJ2-5; TRBD1 might be the D (6 bases). This CDR3 has 14 residues. The ends were cut back, 0 bases at V and 3 bases at J, with 7 bases in the middle. Germline V CDR1 and CDR2: LGHNA, YNLKQL (reference sequence). The CDR3 DNA, read in part, is TGTGCCAGCAGCCAAGATAGGGGGCAAGACACCCAGTAC. Translated: CASSQDRGQDTQY. The whole CDR3 sequence reads CASSQDRGQDTQYF.

This clone rates as medium-sized. The listed genes are named as in mouse. The sequence runs out 1 residue before the end of the CDR3; the remainder is reconstructed from the germline J gene. The chain recombines TRBV26 with TRBJ2-7; perhaps TRBD2 as D (5 bases). V was pared by 0 bases and J by 3 bases, with 6 bases between. Germline V gene lookup returns CDR1 KGHPV and CDR2 FQNQEV (reference sequence). This CDR3 region has 13 residues. CDR3 DNA (partial): TGTGCCAGCAGTCTGTCTCTGGGCTATGAACAGTAC. It encodes CASSLSLGYEQY. The complete CDR3 sequence is CASSLSLGYEQYF.

This clone was seen a few times. Genes here carry mouse names. The read finishes 1 residue shy of the CDR3 end, and the germline J gene is used to complete it. The chain recombines TRBV29 with TRBJ2-7; tentatively, D is TRBD1 (6 bases). The germline V gene encodes CDR1 MSHET and CDR2 SYDVDS. Between the trimmed V and J ends, which lost 3 bases and 0 bases, there was a span of 12 bases. This CDR3 contains 15 residues. Incomplete CDR3 DNA: TGTGCTAGCAGTTTTCCGGGACAAAGCTCCTATGAACAGTAC. This encodes CASSFPGQSSYEQY. The CDR3 as a whole reads CASSFPGQSSYEQYF.

This clone rates as large. Genes and germline come from the mouse. The read stops 1 residue short of the end of the CDR3; the missing end is completed from the germline J gene. This chain uses TRBV16 with TRBJ2-1; TRBD2 is a possible D gene (6 bases). CDR1 is SGHSA, CDR2 FRNQAP, per germline. The CDR3 runs 13 residues. V lost 7 bases and J lost 3, with 10 bases in between. CDR3: CASTGGGYAEQFF. The part of the CDR3 DNA that was read is TGTGCAAGCACGGGTGGGGGCTATGCTGAGCAGTTC.

For this clone: Each gene name is a mouse one. From the germline J gene comes the end of the CDR3, since the read stops 1 residue before it. V gene TRBV26 combines with J gene TRBJ1-5; 7 bases line up with TRBD1. Germline CDR1 is KGHPV and CDR2 is FQNQEV (reference sequence). After removal of 6 bases from V and 0 bases from J, the junction contained 5 bases not matched to a gene. This CDR3 is built from 15 residues. The CDR3 DNA, read in part, is TGTGCCAGCAGCCCCGGGACAGATAACAACCAGGCTCCGCTT. Amino acids: CASSPGTDNNQAPL. Given in full, the CDR3 is CASSPGTDNNQAPLF.

This clone occurred once. The genes are named according to mouse. The read finishes 1 residue shy of the CDR3 end, and the germline J gene is used to complete it. The rearrangement uses TRBV26 and TRBJ2-3; 8 bases are shared with TRBD2. The CDR3 totals 14 residues. Germline V gene lookup returns CDR1 KGHPV and CDR2 FQNQEV (reference sequence). The trim removed 2 bases at V and 4 bases at J, leaving 2 bases unmatched. The sequenced CDR3 bases are TGTGCCAGCAGTCTGAACTGGGGGTCAGAAACGCTGTAT. Residues: CASSLNWGSETLY. The entire CDR3 reads CASSLNWGSETLYF. Using reference TRBV26 and TRBJ2-3 for the parts outside the CDR3, the full variable domain is NSKVIQTPRYLVKGQGQKAKMRCIPEKGHPVVFWYQQNKNNEFKFLINFQNQEVLQQIDMTEKRFSAECPSNSPCSLEIQSSEAGDSALYLCASSLNWGSETLYFGSGTRLTVL.

In the case of this clone: The gene names here belong to mouse. The read stops 1 residue short of the end of the CDR3; the missing end is completed from the germline J gene. The rearrangement uses TRBV16 and TRBJ2-4, with D possibly being TRBD2 (6 bases). This CDR3 has 14 residues. CDR1 is SGHSA and CDR2 is FRNQAP in the germline V gene. Deletions cut 5 bases from V and 0 bases from J, with 9 bases between. The sequenced CDR3 bases are TGTGCAAGCAGCCAGACTGGTAGTCAAAACACCTTGTAC. It is translated as CASSQTGSQNTLY. The full CDR3 reads CASSQTGSQNTLYF. Complete variable domain (other parts from reference TRBV16 and TRBJ2-4): NAGVIQTPRHKVTGKGQEATLWCEPISGHSAVFWYRQTIVQGLEFLTYFRNQAPIDDSGMPKERFSAQMPNQSHSTLKIQSTQPQDSAVYLCASSQTGSQNTLYFGAGTRLSVL.